Described below is a single TCR beta chain sequence and its context. Its antigen remains unidentified. The authors prepared the TCRbeta library with unique molecular identifiers. TCRdb analysed the PCR reads with MiXCR anew, one entry per CDR3 protein. Among some 830,000 distinct CDR3 sequences, roughly 15% were seen once, and the ten largest hold about 5%. The data derive from a study of T-cell reconstitution after alpha-beta-depleted transplantation in children. General study points: At day 60, the high TCRbeta diversity found in some patients originated from recipient T cells and thymic progenitors that had survived.

The CDR3 has 14 amino acids. In germline, CDR1 is MNHNS, CDR2 SASEGT. V shed 4 bases, J shed 6 bases, and the junction held 7 bases outside the gene matches. This receptor was obtained from a male patient younger than 18 who had a stem cell transplant for acute lymphoblastic leukemia, so the T cells may come from the graft donor. The sample in question was PBMCs, mostly from graft donor cells, obtained 360 days after TCRalphabeta/CD19-depleted stem cell transplant. The chain carries TRBV6-1 and TRBJ1-1; 8 bases agree with TRBD1. Here the CDR3 reads CASSAQGAPPEAFF. For the CDR3, the DNA is TGTGCCAGCAGTGCCCAGGGGGCGCCCCCTGAAGCTTTCTTT.